This T cell receptor (beta chain) was recorded in a study of blood T cell repertoires in COVID-19. Study in general: Samples representing acute and convalescent COVID-19 were sourced from the United States, Italy and Spain.

How the authors handled the data: Estimated nucleated cell counts came from reference gene primer amplification. Libraries were prepared by immunoSEQ multiplex PCR; TCRdb keeps only in-frame clonotypes and omits some of them. V, J and clone size were drawn from that table, and D and trimming were deduced from the DNA. This table has roughly 100,000 clones, about 85% appearing once. Trimming pared 6 bases from V and 4 bases from J, leaving 12 bases between. From germline, CDR1 is SGHTA and CDR2 FQGTGA. This CDR3 is built from 14 residues. Sample: peripheral blood. The receptor was isolated from a man between 50 and 59 years old with active COVID-19. The V gene is TRBV7-3, the J gene TRBJ2-2; weak D call: TRBD1 (7 bases). The CDR3 region has the DNA TGTGCCAGCAGGGAGGGGGCGGGCACCGGGGAGCTGTTTTTT. This translates into CASREGAGTGELFF.